The T cell receptor beta chain under discussion was sequenced for a study of T-cell memory formation after mild COVID-19. This clonotype was detected ten times or more. From the 5' RACE reads, TCRdb called clonotypes with MiXCR, one entry per CDR3 protein. Here the sample spans some 57,000 distinct CDR3 sequences, about 12% being singletons. The V and J ends lost 8 bases and 8 bases respectively, with 13 bases between them. Germline CDR1 is MNHNY and CDR2 is SVGAGI (reference sequence). CDR3 length: 12 amino acids. Sequencing was done on a sample of PBMCs or a T cell subset sorted from them (not recorded which). The chain carries TRBV6-6 and TRBJ1-3; no clear D gene. The receptor was isolated from a man aged 18 to 29 who had mild COVID-19 (a few samples of this study predate the infection). Cell type and time point are not known. CDR3 region: CASVAVSDTIYF. CDR3 bases: TGTGCCAGCGTCGCGGTTTCCGACACCATATATTTT.